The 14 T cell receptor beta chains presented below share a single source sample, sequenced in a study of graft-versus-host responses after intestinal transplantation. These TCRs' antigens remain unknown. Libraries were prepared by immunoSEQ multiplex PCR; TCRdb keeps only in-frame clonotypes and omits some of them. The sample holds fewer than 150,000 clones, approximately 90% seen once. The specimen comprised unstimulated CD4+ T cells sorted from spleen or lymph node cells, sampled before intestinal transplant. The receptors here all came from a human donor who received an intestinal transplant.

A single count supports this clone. CDR3 protein: CAWSMGNTIYF. DNA of the CDR3: TGTGCCTGGAGTATGGGGAACACCATATATTTT. The genes are TRBV30 and TRBJ1-3; D remains unclear. The V gene lost 2 bases and the J gene lost 7 bases, with 6 bases spanning the gap. The CDR3 covers 11 residues. Germline CDR1 reads GTSNPN; CDR2 reads SVGIG (reference sequence). Drawing the rest from reference TRBV30 and TRBJ1-3, the complete variable domain is SQTIHQWPATLVQPVGSPLSLECTVEGTSNPNLYWYRQAAGRGLQLLFYSVGIGQISSEVPQNLSASRPQDRQFILSSKKLLLSDSGFYLCAWSMGNTIYFGEGSWLTVV.

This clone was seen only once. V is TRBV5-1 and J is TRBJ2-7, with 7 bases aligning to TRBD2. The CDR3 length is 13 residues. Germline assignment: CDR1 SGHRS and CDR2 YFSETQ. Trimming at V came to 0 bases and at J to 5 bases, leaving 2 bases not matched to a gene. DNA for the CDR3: TGCGCCAGCAGCTTGGTGGGAGGGAACGAGCAGTACTTC. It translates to CASSLVGGNEQYF.

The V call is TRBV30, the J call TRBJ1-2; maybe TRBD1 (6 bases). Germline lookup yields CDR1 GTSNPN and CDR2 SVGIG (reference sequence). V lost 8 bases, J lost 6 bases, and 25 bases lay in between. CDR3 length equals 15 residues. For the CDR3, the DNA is TGTGCCCTCCGGACAGTACTAGCCCAAGGGGATGGCTACACCTTC. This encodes CALRTVLAQGDGYTF.

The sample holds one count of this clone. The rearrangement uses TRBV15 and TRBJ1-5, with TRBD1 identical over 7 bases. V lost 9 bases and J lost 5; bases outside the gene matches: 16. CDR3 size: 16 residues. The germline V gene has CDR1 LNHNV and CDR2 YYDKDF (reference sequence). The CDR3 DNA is TGTGCCACTACTTTGGGACAGCGGCGCTCTCATCAGCCCCAGCATTTT. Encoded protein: CATTLGQRRSHQPQHF. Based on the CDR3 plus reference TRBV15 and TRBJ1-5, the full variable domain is DAMVIQNPRYQVTQFGKPVTLSCSQTLNHNVMYWYQQKSSQAPKLLFHYYDKDFNNEADTPDNFQSRRPNTSFCFLDIRSPGLGDTAMYLCATTLGQRRSHQPQHFGDGTRLSIL.

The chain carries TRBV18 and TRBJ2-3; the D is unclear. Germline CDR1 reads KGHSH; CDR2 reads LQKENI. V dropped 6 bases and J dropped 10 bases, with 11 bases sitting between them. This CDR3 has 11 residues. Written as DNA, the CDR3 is TGTGCCAGCTCCTCCAGTTCTGCGCAGTATTTT. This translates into CASSSSSAQYF.

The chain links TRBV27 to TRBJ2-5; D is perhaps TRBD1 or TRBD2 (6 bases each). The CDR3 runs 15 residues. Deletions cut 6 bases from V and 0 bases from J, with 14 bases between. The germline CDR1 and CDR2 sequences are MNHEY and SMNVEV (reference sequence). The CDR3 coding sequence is TGTGCCAGCAGGGCAAGGGGGGCGTACCAAGAGACCCAGTACTTC. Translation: CASRARGAYQETQYF.

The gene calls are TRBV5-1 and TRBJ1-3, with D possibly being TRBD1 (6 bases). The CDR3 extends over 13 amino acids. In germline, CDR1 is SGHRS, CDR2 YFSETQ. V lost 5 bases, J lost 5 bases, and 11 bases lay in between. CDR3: CASSPGDRNTIYF. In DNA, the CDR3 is TGCGCCAGCAGTCCAGGGGATAGAAACACCATATATTTT. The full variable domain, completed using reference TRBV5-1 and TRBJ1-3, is KAGVTQTPRYLIKTRGQQVTLSCSPISGHRSVSWYQQTPGQGLQFLFEYFSETQRNKGNFPGRFSGRQFSNSRSEMNVSTLELGDSALYLCASSPGDRNTIYFGEGSWLTVV.

CDR3 loop: CASSECYRANYGYTF. Here the CDR3 DNA reads TGTGCCAGCAGTGAATGCTACAGGGCGAACTATGGCTACACCTTC. V usage is TRBV25-1 and J usage is TRBJ1-2, with D possibly matching TRBD1 (6 bases). V was shortened by 1 base and J by 2 bases, with 11 bases between the two germline ends. Per the germline V gene, CDR1 is MGHDK and CDR2 is SYGVNS. The CDR3 length is 15 residues.

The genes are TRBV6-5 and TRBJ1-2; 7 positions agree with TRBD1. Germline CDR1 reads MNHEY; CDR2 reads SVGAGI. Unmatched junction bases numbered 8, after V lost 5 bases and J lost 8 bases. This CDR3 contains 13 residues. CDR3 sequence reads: CASSPATGRGYTF. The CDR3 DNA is TGTGCCAGCAGTCCGGCGACAGGGAGAGGCTACACCTTC.

The CDR3 reads CASSERALPYNEQFF. The CDR3, as DNA: TGTGCCAGCAGTGAAAGGGCACTTCCCTACAATGAGCAGTTCTTC. This chain connects TRBV6-1 to TRBJ2-1; D ambiguous. Trimming stripped 2 bases from V and 2 bases from J, with 10 bases between. The CDR3 runs 15 residues. The germline gives CDR1 MNHNS, CDR2 SASEGT.

This CDR3 is CASSYNASPLHF. Here the CDR3 DNA reads TGTGCCAGCAGTTACAACGCTTCACCCCTCCACTTT. The chain recombines TRBV6-6 with TRBJ1-6; D is unclear. V gave up 2 bases and J gave up 9 bases, with 5 bases separating them. This CDR3 is 12 amino acids long. Germline CDR1 MNHNY, CDR2 SVGAGI (reference sequence).

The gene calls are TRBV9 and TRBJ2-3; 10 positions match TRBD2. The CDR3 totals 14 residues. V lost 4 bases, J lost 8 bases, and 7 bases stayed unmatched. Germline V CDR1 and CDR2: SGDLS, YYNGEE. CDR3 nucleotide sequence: TGTGCCAGCAGCCCCAGCGGGGGGGGGCTTACGCAGTATTTT. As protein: CASSPSGGGLTQYF.

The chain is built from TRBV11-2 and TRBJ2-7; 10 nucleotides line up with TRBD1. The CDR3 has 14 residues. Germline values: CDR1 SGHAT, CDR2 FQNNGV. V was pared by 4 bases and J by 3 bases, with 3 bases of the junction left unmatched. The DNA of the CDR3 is TGTGCCAGCAGCTCCGGGACAGGGGACTACGAGCAGTACTTC. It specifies CASSSGTGDYEQYF.

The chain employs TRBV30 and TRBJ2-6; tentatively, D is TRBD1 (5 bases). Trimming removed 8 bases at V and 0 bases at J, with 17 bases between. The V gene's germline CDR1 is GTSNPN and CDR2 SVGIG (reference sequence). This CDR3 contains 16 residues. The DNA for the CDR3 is TGTGCCGGGGCTCAGAGTCACCGCTCTGGGGCCAACGTCCTGACTTTC. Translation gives CAGAQSHRSGANVLTF.